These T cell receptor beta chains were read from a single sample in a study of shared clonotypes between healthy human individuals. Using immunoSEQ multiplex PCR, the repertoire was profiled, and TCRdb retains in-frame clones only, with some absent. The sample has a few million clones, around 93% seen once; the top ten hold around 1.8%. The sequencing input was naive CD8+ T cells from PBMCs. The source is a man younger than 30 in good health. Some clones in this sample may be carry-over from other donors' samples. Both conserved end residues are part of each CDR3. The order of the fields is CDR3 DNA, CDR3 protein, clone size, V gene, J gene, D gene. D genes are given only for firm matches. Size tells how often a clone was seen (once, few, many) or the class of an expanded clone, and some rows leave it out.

TGTGCCAGCAGCTTAGGGTCTGGTGGCTGGCTGAAGTTCTTC	CASSLGSGGWLKFF	.	TRBV11-1	TRBJ2-1	.
TGTGCCAGCAGCAAATGGTTAGATGTAGAAAAACTGTTTTTT	CASSKWLDVEKLFF	.	TRBV21-1	TRBJ1-4	.
TGTGCCAGCAGCCGTACAGGGAACACTGAAGCTTTCTTT	CASSRTGNTEAFF	.	TRBV2	TRBJ1-1	.
TGTGCCAGCAGCACAGCGGGAGACACCGGGGAGCTGTTTTTT	CASSTAGDTGELFF	.	TRBV9	TRBJ2-2	TRBD2
TGCGCCAGCAGCCATTATGACAGGGGGGGCGAGCAGTACTTC	CASSHYDRGGEQYF	.	TRBV4-1	TRBJ2-7	TRBD1
TGTGCCAGCAGCTCGAAGGGGGGCACTGAAGCTTTCTTT	CASSSKGGTEAFF	.	TRBV7-9	TRBJ1-1	.
TGCGCCAGCAGCTTGGAGGCAAACCCCTACACAGATACGCAGTATTTT	CASSLEANPYTDTQYF	.	TRBV5-1	TRBJ2-3	.
TGCGCCAGCAGCCAAGATTTCCAGCTAGGGCCCGGAAACACCATATATTTT	CASSQDFQLGPGNTIYF	.	TRBV4-1	TRBJ1-3	.
TGTGCCAGCAGCTCAAAAACGGACATGAACACTGAAGCTTTCTTT	CASSSKTDMNTEAFF	once	TRBV7-9	TRBJ1-1	.
TGTGCCGCCTGCTGGGTTTGTGCGGGTCAGCCCCAGCATTTT	CAACWVCAGQPQHF	.	TRBV30	TRBJ1-5	.
TGCGCCAGCAGCCCCAGGGAGAGCTCTGGAAACACCATATATTTT	CASSPRESSGNTIYF	.	TRBV4-1	TRBJ1-3	.
TGTGCCAGCAGCAAAGGGGCCGGGAGTTGGGCAGATACGCAGTATTTT	CASSKGAGSWADTQYF	once	TRBV21-1	TRBJ2-3	.
TGCGCCAGCAGCCCTCGACAGGGATACGAGCAGTACTTC	CASSPRQGYEQYF	.	TRBV10-2	TRBJ2-7	TRBD1
TGTGCCAGCAGTAGTTACGCGGGGGAAAAACTGTTTTTT	CASSSYAGEKLFF	.	TRBV28	TRBJ1-4	.
TGTGCCAGCCGTCCCCGGACATCTTACGAGCAGTACTTC	CASRPRTSYEQYF	.	TRBV28	TRBJ2-7	.